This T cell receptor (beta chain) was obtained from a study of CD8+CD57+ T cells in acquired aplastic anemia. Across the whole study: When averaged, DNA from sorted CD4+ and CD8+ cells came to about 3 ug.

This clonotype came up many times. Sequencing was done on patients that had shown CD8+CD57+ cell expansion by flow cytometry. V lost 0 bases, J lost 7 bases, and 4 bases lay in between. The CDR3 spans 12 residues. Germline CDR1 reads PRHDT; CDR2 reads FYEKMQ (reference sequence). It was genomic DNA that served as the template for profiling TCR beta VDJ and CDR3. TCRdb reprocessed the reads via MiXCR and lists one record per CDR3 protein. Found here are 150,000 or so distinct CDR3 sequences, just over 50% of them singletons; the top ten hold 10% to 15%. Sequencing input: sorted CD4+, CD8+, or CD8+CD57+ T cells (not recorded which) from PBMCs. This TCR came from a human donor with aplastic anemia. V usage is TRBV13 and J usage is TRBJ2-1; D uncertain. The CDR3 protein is CASSLGLNEQFF. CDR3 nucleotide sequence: TGTGCCAGCAGCTTAGGCCTGAATGAGCAGTTCTTC.